This T cell receptor beta chain was sequenced during a study of CD8 T cells in ankylosing spondylitis. The table lists this clonotype with a few counts. Its matching antigen is unknown. The study's findings and limits: The clones that were linked to disease were reported to be significantly enriched in matched synovial fluid samples from ankylosing spondylitis patients.

Losses at the gene ends were 9 bases for V and 1 base for J; bases not matched to a gene: 3. This CDR3 region has 14 residues. MiXCR, applied by TCRdb to the 5' RACE reads, yields one record per CDR3 protein. The sample includes about 33,000 distinct CDR3 sequences, 14% of them seen just once. This TCR derives from a male donor with ankylosing spondylitis or in good health (not recorded which). The chain joins TRBV12-3 or TRBV12-4 to TRBJ2-5; 12 bases are shared with TRBD2. What was sequenced was blood. The CDR3 sequence is CASGTSGFQETQYF. In DNA, the CDR3 is TGTGCCAGTGGGACTAGCGGGTTCCAAGAGACCCAGTACTTC.